This entry is about one T cell receptor (beta chain). Its antigen is unknown. The sample's time point: recipient sample about 28 days before transplant, after cytoreduction. Recipient blood drawn about 28 days pretransplant and days 30, 100, 180 after. This entry is derived from a study of T cell clonotyping in hematopoietic cell transplantation. Study-level information: Recipients' pretransplant samples followed cytoreduction.

Germline loops: CDR1 SGHAT, CDR2 FQNNGV. This CDR3 has 15 residues. V dropped 0 bases and J dropped 3 bases, with 12 bases sitting between them. Study-level findings and limits: Pathologically expanded recipient clonotypes increased progressively from day 30 to day 180 as diversity fell. Without cell sorting, CD4 versus CD8 contributions remain unresolved.

Sequenced by immunoSEQ multiplex PCR; TCRdb stores in-frame clones only, minus some. In the table there are tens of thousands of clones, more than 75% of which are singletons. V gene TRBV11-2 combines with J gene TRBJ2-7; D gene ambiguous. This clonotype originated in a man between 60 and 75 years old with biphenotypic leukemia. Some clones in this sample may be carry-over from other donors' samples. Specimen: peripheral blood mononuclear cells, collected before stem cell transplant. Here the CDR3 reads CASSLDLEKGYEQYF. The CDR3 DNA sequence: TGTGCCAGCAGCTTAGATTTGGAAAAGGGCTACGAGCAGTACTTC. Based on the CDR3 plus reference TRBV11-2 and TRBJ2-7, the full variable domain is EAGVAQSPRYKIIEKRQSVAFWCNPISGHATLYWYQQILGQGPKLLIQFQNNGVVDDSQLPKDRFSAERLKGVDSTLKIQPAKLEDSAVYLCASSLDLEKGYEQYFGPGTRLTVT.